The 24 T cell receptor beta chains reported below all come from one sample, sequenced in a study of blood T cell repertoires in COVID-19 (dated by TCRdb to about 2020). Libraries were prepared through the immunoSEQ multiplex PCR assay. TCRdb mirrors the immuneACCESS table, restricted to in-frame sequences. Some clones are absent from its copies; in checked studies, under half trace to an unresolved V gene, and the reason for the others is unknown. This sample holds roughly 170,000 clones; about 87% were observed only once. The ten biggest clones cover approximately 24% of the sample. Sequencing was performed on peripheral blood. These receptors were taken from a man between 60 and 70 years old with acute or convalescent COVID-19.

V gene TRBV13 combines with J gene TRBJ1-1; no clear D. Trimming cost V 2 bases and J 0 bases, with 10 bases left between them. Germline V gene data show CDR1 as PRHDT and CDR2 as FYEKMQ (reference sequence). This CDR3 is 15 amino acids long. The CDR3 region has the DNA TGTGCCAGCAGCTTAAGAAGAGGGATGAACACTGAAGCTTTCTTT. Translating gives CASSLRRGMNTEAFF.

The rearrangement links TRBV15 to TRBJ1-6; 10 bases map to TRBD1. Germline V gene lookup returns CDR1 LNHNV and CDR2 YYDKDF (reference sequence). Trimming cost V 7 bases and J 7 bases; bases outside gene matches: 1. The CDR3 extends over 13 amino acids. The CDR3 here is CATTDRGNSPLHF. The CDR3 DNA sequence: TGTGCCACCACGGACAGGGGGAATTCACCCCTCCACTTT.

This chain links TRBV7-2 with TRBJ2-7; 7 nucleotides align to TRBD1. The V gene end was trimmed by 3 bases and the J gene end by 2 bases; junction bases not matched to a gene: 4. The CDR3 runs 14 residues. Germline lookup yields CDR1 SGHTA and CDR2 FQGNSA. CDR3 loop: CASSLGQSPYEQYF. CDR3 bases: TGTGCCAGCAGCTTGGGACAGTCTCCCTACGAGCAGTACTTC.

V and J are TRBV7-2 and TRBJ1-1, with no clear D. V lost 4 bases and J 8 bases, leaving 14 bases between the germline ends. Germline assignment: CDR1 SGHTA and CDR2 FQGNSA. The CDR3 extends over 13 amino acids. The CDR3 spells CASSSGFTVEAFF. The CDR3 DNA follows: TGTGCCAGCAGCTCGGGTTTCACCGTCGAAGCTTTCTTT.

The chain joins TRBV19 to TRBJ1-2, with 7 bases that match TRBD1. Germline V gene data show CDR1 as LNHDA and CDR2 as SQIVND (reference sequence). The CDR3 covers 14 residues. Trimming removed 3 bases from V and 6 bases from J; junction bases left unmatched: 7. As DNA, the CDR3 is TGTGCCAGTAGTATTCGGCAGGGACAGCATGGCTACACCTTC. This gives the protein CASSIRQGQHGYTF.

The CDR3 here is CASSEAQRLRMAPLHF. In DNA form, the CDR3 reads TGTGCCAGCAGTGAAGCCCAACGGCTCAGGATGGCACCCCTCCACTTT. The rearrangement links TRBV6-1 to TRBJ1-6; no definite D call. This CDR3 is built from 16 residues. Trimming took 0 bases from V and 11 from J, leaving 17 bases between them. Germline CDR1 reads MNHNS; CDR2 reads SASEGT.

This chain connects TRBV2 to TRBJ1-2; 8 bases match TRBD1. Trimming removed 2 bases from V and 3 bases from J; junction bases left unmatched: 8. The germline V gene has CDR1 SNHLY and CDR2 FYNNEI. The CDR3 contains 16 residues. As DNA, the CDR3 is TGTGCCAGCAGTGAAAACTTGGGGACAGGAGACTATGGCTACACCTTC. This translates into CASSENLGTGDYGYTF.

The chain carries TRBV7-9 and TRBJ1-5; D is uncertain. V was pared by 4 bases and J by 1 base, with 8 bases between. CDR1 SEHNR and CDR2 FQNEAQ come from the germline V gene (reference sequence). CDR3 length: 14 amino acids. Here the CDR3 reads CASSSRGSNQPQHF. In nucleotides, the CDR3 is TGTGCCAGCAGCTCGCGGGGAAGCAATCAGCCCCAGCATTTT. The full variable domain, completed using reference TRBV7-9 and TRBJ1-5, is DTGVSQNPRHKITKRGQNVTFRCDPISEHNRLYWYRQTLGQGPEFLTYFQNEAQLEKSRLLSDRFSAERPKGSFSTLEIQRTEQGDSAMYLCASSSRGSNQPQHFGDGTRLSIL.

The V gene is TRBV6-5, the J gene TRBJ1-2; tentatively, D is TRBD1 (6 bases). V gave up 6 bases and J gave up 2 bases, with 16 bases separating them. This CDR3 contains 15 residues. Germline CDR1 reads MNHEY; CDR2 reads SVGAGI. The CDR3 here is CASRVAGVSNYGYTF. The CDR3 nucleotides are TGTGCCAGCAGGGTCGCAGGGGTCTCGAACTATGGCTACACCTTC.

Only one count was recorded for this clone. The V gene is TRBV2, the J gene TRBJ1-1; TRBD1 agrees at 11 bases. CDR3 length: 15 amino acids. The ends lost 7 bases at V and 0 bases at J; junction bases unmatched: 4. Germline-derived CDR1 and CDR2 are SNHLY and FYNNEI. CDR3 protein: CASIGTGGLNTEAFF. CDR3 sequence (DNA): TGTGCCAGCATTGGGACAGGGGGTTTGAACACTGAAGCTTTCTTT.

CDR3 bases: TGTGCCAGCAGCCGCGCAGGGGGCAATCAGCCCCAGCATTTT. It translates to CASSRAGGNQPQHF. The chain combines TRBV6-5 with TRBJ1-5; maybe TRBD1 (6 bases). Germline CDR1 is MNHEY and CDR2 is SVGAGI. Between the trimmed V and J ends, which lost 6 bases and 2 bases, there was a span of 11 bases. This CDR3 is 14 amino acids long.

The J gene is TRBJ1-1, the V gene TRBV9, with D tentatively TRBD1 (6 bases). The CDR3 loop spans 17 amino acids. Trimming took off 7 bases at V and 0 bases at J, with 22 bases between the two ends. CDR1 and CDR2 from the germline V gene are SGDLS and YYNGEE. CDR3 sequence (DNA): TGTGCCAGCGCCCCAGGGGAGGGCGAAGGGGTGAACACTGAAGCTTTCTTT. Amino acid sequence: CASAPGEGEGVNTEAFF.

V usage is TRBV7-9 and J usage is TRBJ1-6, with 8 bases identical to TRBD1. CDR1 is SEHNR and CDR2 is FQNEAQ in the germline V gene (reference sequence). This CDR3 is built from 14 residues. Losses at the gene ends were 5 bases for V and 10 bases for J; bases not matched to a gene: 7. The CDR3 loop reads CASSLDRGWSPLHF. Written as DNA, the CDR3 is TGTGCCAGCAGCCTAGACAGGGGATGGTCACCCCTCCACTTT.

The chain recombines TRBV7-3 with TRBJ2-3; D call uncertain. Germline CDR1 reads SGHTA; CDR2 reads FQGTGA. V gave up 3 bases and J gave up 5 bases, with 9 bases separating them. The CDR3 consists of 13 residues. CDR3 DNA: TGTGCCAGCAGCTTGGGCCGTGGAGATACGCAGTATTTT. Protein: CASSLGRGDTQYF.

This clone was observed once. The rearrangement joins TRBV7-9 to TRBJ2-7; 7 nucleotides line up with TRBD1. The J segment lost 5 bases and the V segment lost 5 bases, leaving 3 bases of the junction unmatched. The CDR3 loop spans 12 amino acids. The V gene's germline CDR1 is SEHNR and CDR2 FQNEAQ (reference sequence). The CDR3 reads CASSHTGDEQYV. Here the CDR3 DNA reads TGTGCCAGCAGCCATACAGGGGACGAGCAGTACGTC.

The V call is TRBV10-1, the J call TRBJ2-5; the match to TRBD2 covers 8 bases. Germline V gene data show CDR1 as WNHNN and CDR2 as SYGVQD (reference sequence). The CDR3 is 15 amino acids. Trimming cost V 6 bases and J 3 bases; bases outside gene matches: 9. CDR3 residues: CASRGELADEETQYF. The CDR3 nucleotides are TGCGCCAGCAGAGGGGAACTAGCGGATGAAGAGACCCAGTACTTC.

This chain uses TRBV4-3 with TRBJ1-1; D is possibly TRBD1 (5 bases). This CDR3 contains 15 residues. The germline V gene encodes CDR1 LGHNA and CDR2 YSLEER. Trimming took 1 base from V and 0 from J, leaving 9 bases between them. The CDR3 protein is CASSQGAGLNTEAFF. In nucleotides, the CDR3 is TGCGCCAGCAGCCAAGGGGCAGGGCTGAACACTGAAGCTTTCTTT.

The CDR3 DNA reads TGTGCCGACAGGGTGCAAGAGACCCAGTACTTC. This gives the protein CADRVQETQYF. The chain employs TRBV6-5 and TRBJ2-5; 7 bases are a match to TRBD1. This CDR3 has 11 residues. Germline values: CDR1 MNHEY, CDR2 SVGAGI. V was pared by 11 bases and J by 2 bases, with 2 bases of the junction left unmatched.

The CDR3 coding sequence is TGTGCCAGCAGTCTCAGTGCTAGCACAGATACGCAGTATTTT. Translating it yields CASSLSASTDTQYF. The chain employs TRBV5-6 and TRBJ2-3, with D unresolved. Trimming cost V 5 bases and J 0 bases, with 10 bases left between them. Germline V gene data show CDR1 as SGHDT and CDR2 as YYEEEE. CDR3 length equals 14 residues.

The chain couples TRBV13 to TRBJ2-1; 7 bases are shared with TRBD2. The CDR3 is 15 residues long. V lost 5 bases and J lost 8; bases outside the gene matches: 12. CDR1 and CDR2 from the germline V gene are PRHDT and FYEKMQ (reference sequence). CDR3 DNA: TGTGCCAGCAGCCAGTTACTAGCGCAGTTCGATGAGCAGTTCTTC. This sequence encodes CASSQLLAQFDEQFF.

The V gene is TRBV30, the J gene TRBJ1-2, with D possibly TRBD1 on 5 matching bases. CDR1 and CDR2 (germline): GTSNPN, SVGIG (reference sequence). This CDR3 spans 13 amino acids. Trimming removed 2 bases at V and 10 bases at J, with 17 bases between. In DNA, the CDR3 is TGTGCCTGGAGTTTCTCGGGACTAGCGGTCTACACCTTC. Translating gives CAWSFSGLAVYTF. Variable domain in full (rest from reference TRBV30 and TRBJ1-2): SQTIHQWPATLVQPVGSPLSLECTVEGTSNPNLYWYRQAAGRGLQLLFYSVGIGQISSEVPQNLSASRPQDRQFILSSKKLLLSDSGFYLCAWSFSGLAVYTFGSGTRLTVV.

This chain joins TRBV7-2 and TRBJ1-4; possible D gene TRBD1, 5 bases. Per germline, CDR1 SGHTA and CDR2 FQGNSA. The CDR3 has 13 amino acids. The V gene lost 0 bases and the J gene lost 7 bases, with 6 bases spanning the gap. The chain's CDR3 is CASSLARAEKLFF. CDR3 coding DNA: TGTGCCAGCAGCTTAGCCAGGGCTGAAAAACTGTTTTTT.

This chain links TRBV2 with TRBJ1-6; D uncertain. The CDR3 is 14 amino acids. The germline CDR1 and CDR2 sequences are SNHLY and FYNNEI. V shed 5 bases and J shed 8 bases, with 13 bases lying between them. Here the CDR3 reads CASSTTPYDSPLHF. As DNA, the CDR3 is TGTGCCAGCAGTACGACACCGTATGATTCACCCCTCCACTTT.

This clone was picked up a small number of times. The chain joins TRBV27 to TRBJ1-2, with a tentative D call TRBD1 (6 bases). The V end lost 2 bases, the J end lost 5 bases, and 9 bases lay between the germline ends. The CDR3 extends over 13 amino acids. Germline values: CDR1 MNHEY, CDR2 SMNVEV (reference sequence). The CDR3 DNA reads TGTGCCAGCAGTTTAGGGGGCGCGTATGGCTACACCTTC. Encoded protein: CASSLGGAYGYTF.